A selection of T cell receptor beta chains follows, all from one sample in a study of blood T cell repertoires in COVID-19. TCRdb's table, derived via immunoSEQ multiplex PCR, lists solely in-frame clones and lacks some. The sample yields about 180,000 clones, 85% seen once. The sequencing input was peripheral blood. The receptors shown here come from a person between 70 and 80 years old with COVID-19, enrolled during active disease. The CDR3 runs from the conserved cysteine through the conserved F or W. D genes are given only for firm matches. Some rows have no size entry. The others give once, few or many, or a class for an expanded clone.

TGTGCCAGCAGCCAAGATGGCGGGAGCTACAATGAGCAGTTCTTC | CASSQDGGSYNEQFF | TRBV3-1/TRBV3-2 | TRBD2 | . | TRBJ2-1
TGCAGCGTTGAGACAGGGGCCAATGGCTACACCTTC | CSVETGANGYTF | TRBV29-1 | TRBD1 | few | TRBJ1-2
TGTGCCAGCAGTATACCAGGGGTTATCTCCTACGAGCAGTACTTC | CASSIPGVISYEQYF | TRBV11-2 | . | few | TRBJ2-7
TGTGCCAGCTCAAAGGGGACAGAAAGGTGGGAGCAGTACTTC | CASSKGTERWEQYF | TRBV18 | TRBD1 | . | TRBJ2-7
TGTGCCTGGGACCCTGGACAGGGTAAGGGTCCCCTCCACTTT | CAWDPGQGKGPLHF | TRBV30 | TRBD1 | . | TRBJ1-6
TGTGCCAGCAGTTGGAGTACTGAAGCTTTCTTT | CASSWSTEAFF | TRBV6-6 | . | . | TRBJ1-1
TGTGCCAGCAGCTTATCGAGTGATGGCACTGAAGCTTTCTTT | CASSLSSDGTEAFF | TRBV7-9 | . | . | TRBJ1-1
TGTGCCAGCAGTTTCCCCCGCACGGGACAGGGTTTCGGTGGTGGACTTCACGAGCAGTACTTC | CASSFPRTGQGFGGGLHEQYF | TRBV28 | TRBD1 | . | TRBJ2-7
TGTGCCAGTAGTGCCCGCTGGGGGGCGGGGGCTAGCACAGATACGCAGTATTTT | CASSARWGAGASTDTQYF | TRBV19 | . | . | TRBJ2-3
TGTGCCAGCAGTAAAGCGCCGAGCTCCTACAATGAGCAGTTCTTC | CASSKAPSSYNEQFF | TRBV28 | . | . | TRBJ2-1
TGTGCCAGCAGTTCTCGTCCCCCTAGACAGGGGATCACCGGGGAGCTGTTTTTT | CASSSRPPRQGITGELFF | TRBV27 | TRBD1 | . | TRBJ2-2
TGTGCCAGCAGCCCCCCGGGACTAACATACAATGAGCAGTTCTTC | CASSPPGLTYNEQFF | TRBV3-1/TRBV3-2 | TRBD2 | . | TRBJ2-1
TGTGCCAGCAGTTTGGGAACAGGGGCGGGCTACGAGCAGTACTTC | CASSLGTGAGYEQYF | TRBV27 | TRBD1 | once | TRBJ2-7
TGTGCCAGTAGTCTCCAGGCCGGGACAGGGGAAGGACCCCTCCACTTT | CASSLQAGTGEGPLHF | TRBV19 | TRBD1 | . | TRBJ1-6
TGTGCCAGCAGCCTGGGACTAGCGCCGACCTACGAGCAGTACTTC | CASSLGLAPTYEQYF | TRBV7-7 | TRBD2 | . | TRBJ2-7
TGTGCCAGCAGCCAAGACAGGGACTCACCCCTCCACTTT | CASSQDRDSPLHF | TRBV6-5 | TRBD1 | . | TRBJ1-6